The 27 T cell receptor beta chains below all came from one sample that was sequenced in a study of memory CD4+ T cells and cytomegalovirus serostatus. The repertoire was sequenced with immunoSEQ multiplex PCR; TCRdb's copy has only in-frame clones and lacks some. The table shows roughly 50,000 clones, with approximately 79% occurring only once. Single viable CD3+CD4+CD8-CD45RO+ cells were sorted as the memory CD4+ T cells. The sequenced material came from memory CD4+ T cells from blood. The origin of the receptors is an adult in good health and CMV-seronegative.

The rearrangement uses TRBV7-6 and TRBJ1-2; D may be TRBD1 (5 bases). The germline CDR1 and CDR2 sequences are SGHVS and FNYEAQ. The CDR3 runs to 13 residues. V dropped 3 bases and J dropped 5 bases, with 10 bases sitting between them. The CDR3 here is CASSLGGSYGYTF. The CDR3 DNA sequence: TGTGCCAGCAGCTTGGGGGGATCGTATGGCTACACCTTC.

This sequence joins TRBV7-6 and TRBJ2-2; 8 nucleotides agree with TRBD1. Germline assignment: CDR1 SGHVS and CDR2 FNYEAQ. The CDR3 is made up of 15 amino acids. Trimming took 5 bases from V and 6 from J; bases not matched to a gene: 8. CDR3 region: CASSPGQGFPGELFF. As DNA, the CDR3 is TGTGCCAGCAGCCCCGGACAGGGTTTCCCCGGGGAGCTGTTTTTT.

The rearrangement uses TRBV7-2 and TRBJ2-2; D unresolved. Germline values: CDR1 SGHTA, CDR2 FQGNSA. V gave up 1 base and J gave up 6 bases, with 12 bases separating them. The CDR3 runs 15 residues. The CDR3 protein is CASSLGRLESGELFF. In DNA form, the CDR3 reads TGTGCCAGCAGCTTAGGACGATTGGAGTCCGGGGAGCTGTTTTTT. The entire variable domain, with the rest obtained from reference TRBV7-2 and TRBJ2-2, is as follows: GAGVSQSPSNKVTEKGKDVELRCDPISGHTALYWYRQSLGQGLEFLIYFQGNSAPDKSGLPSDRFSAERTGGSVSTLTIQRTQQEDSAVYLCASSLGRLESGELFFGEGSRLTVL.

This rearrangement joins TRBV28 to TRBJ1-2; 7 nucleotides align to TRBD1. The ends lost 8 bases at V and 2 bases at J; junction bases unmatched: 8. Germline assignment: CDR1 MDHEN and CDR2 SYDVKM. The CDR3 has 14 residues. The CDR3, as DNA: TGTGCCAGCCTAGGGACAGCTGAAAACTATGGCTACACCTTC. Its protein is CASLGTAENYGYTF.

CDR3 residues: CASSTVTEAFF. For the CDR3, the DNA is TGTGCCAGCTCGACGGTCACTGAAGCTTTCTTT. The gene calls are TRBV2 and TRBJ1-1; D is unresolved. Germline V lookup: CDR1 SNHLY, CDR2 FYNNEI. Trimming shortened V by 8 bases and J by 4 bases, and 8 bases separated the two germline ends. The CDR3 spans 11 residues. Full variable domain (outside the CDR3, taken from reference TRBV2 and TRBJ1-1): EPEVTQTPSHQVTQMGQEVILRCVPISNHLYFYWYRQILGQKVEFLVSFYNNEISEKSEIFDDQFSVERPDGSNFTLKIRSTKLEDSAMYFCASSTVTEAFFGQGTRLTVV.

V and J are TRBV4-1 and TRBJ2-3; D not resolved. The ends were cut back, 1 base at V and 3 bases at J, with 11 bases in the middle. The CDR3 covers 15 residues. Germline lookup yields CDR1 MGHRA and CDR2 YSYEKL. For the CDR3, the DNA is TGCGCCAGCAGCCAAGGGGGTCTTGTTACAGATACGCAGTATTTT. It translates to CASSQGGLVTDTQYF.

The rearrangement joins TRBV6-1 to TRBJ1-2; 9 nucleotides align to TRBD1. J lost 3 bases, V lost 4 bases, and 6 bases had no gene match. CDR3 length equals 15 residues. CDR1 is MNHNS and CDR2 is SASEGT in the germline V gene. The CDR3 DNA sequence: TGTGCCAGCAGTGTCCAACAGGGGGCTTACTATGGCTACACCTTC. Protein product: CASSVQQGAYYGYTF.

The CDR3 DNA follows: TGTGCCACCAGCAGAGATCGCGGTTCACCCCTCCACTTT. As protein: CATSRDRGSPLHF. This chain joins TRBV15 and TRBJ1-6; D is ambiguous. V was shortened by 0 bases and J by 9 bases, with 6 bases between the two germline ends. The length of the CDR3 is 13 residues. The germline V gene has CDR1 LNHNV and CDR2 YYDKDF (reference sequence).

The J gene is TRBJ1-1, the V gene TRBV7-9, with TRBD1 as a possible D gene (6 bases). Trimming took off 8 bases at V and 2 bases at J, with 15 bases between the two ends. The CDR3 sequence is 14 residues long. The germline CDR1 and CDR2 sequences are SEHNR and FQNEAQ (reference sequence). CDR3 in DNA: TGTGCCAGCGAAAAACAGGGTGAAAACACTGAAGCTTTCTTT. Amino acid sequence: CASEKQGENTEAFF.

This CDR3 is CASSFNREETQYF. The CDR3 DNA reads as TGCGCCAGCAGCTTTAACAGAGAAGAGACCCAGTACTTC. This chain links TRBV5-1 with TRBJ2-5; D call uncertain. The CDR3 runs to 13 residues. Germline V gene sequence: CDR1 SGHRS, CDR2 YFSETQ. V was pared by 2 bases and J by 3 bases, with 8 bases between.

The CDR3: CASSIDPLSYGYTF. CDR3 in DNA: TGTGCCAGTAGTATAGATCCGCTTAGCTATGGCTACACCTTC. The chain is built from TRBV19 and TRBJ1-2; D is ambiguous. The CDR3 spans 14 residues. V lost 0 bases and J lost 4, with 9 bases in between. Germline lookup yields CDR1 LNHDA and CDR2 SQIVND (reference sequence).

The V gene is TRBV6-5, the J gene TRBJ1-2; no firm D call. CDR1 is MNHEY and CDR2 is SVGAGI in the germline V gene. V shed 8 bases and J shed 4 bases, with 11 bases lying between them. This CDR3 spans 12 amino acids. CDR3 sequence: CASARGGYGYTF. CDR3 DNA sequence: TGTGCCAGCGCCCGTGGAGGCTATGGCTACACCTTC.

The rearrangement links TRBV5-1 to TRBJ2-3; 8 bases agree with TRBD2. CDR1 is SGHRS, CDR2 YFSETQ, per germline. Germline trimming cut 9 bases from V and 1 base from J; bases unmatched to any gene: 22. The CDR3 sequence is 19 residues long. This CDR3 reads CAIPLPREGVVRGTDTQYF. CDR3 DNA: TGCGCCATTCCCCTCCCCCGGGAGGGGGTTGTAAGGGGCACAGATACGCAGTATTTT.

This chain joins TRBV7-6 and TRBJ2-5, with TRBD2 identical over 12 bases. This CDR3 comprises 15 residues. V was pared by 5 bases and J by 5 bases, with 6 bases of the junction left unmatched. Germline lookup yields CDR1 SGHVS and CDR2 FNYEAQ. This CDR3 reads CASSDTSGGRETQYF. The CDR3 bases are TGTGCCAGCAGCGACACTAGCGGGGGGAGGGAGACCCAGTACTTC.

The chain recombines TRBV6-1 with TRBJ1-2; TRBD1 might be the D (6 bases). CDR3 length: 13 amino acids. Trimming left V 7 bases short and J 5 bases short, with 14 bases between. CDR1 and CDR2 from the germline V gene are MNHNS and SASEGT. The CDR3: CASTPGGAYGYTF. In DNA form, the CDR3 reads TGTGCCAGCACCCCGGGGGGGGCGTATGGCTACACCTTC.

This chain links TRBV5-4 with TRBJ2-7, with 8 nucleotides matching TRBD1. V shed 4 bases, J shed 7 bases, and the junction held 13 bases outside the gene matches. CDR1 and CDR2 (germline): SGHNT, YYREEE (reference sequence). The CDR3 has 15 amino acids. CDR3 in DNA: TGTGCCAGCAGCGACGACAGGGGACACCCTACGGAGCAGTACTTC. It specifies CASSDDRGHPTEQYF.

J is TRBJ2-1 and V is TRBV5-1, with 13 bases fitting TRBD2. The CDR3 has 15 residues. CDR1 is SGHRS and CDR2 is YFSETQ in the germline V gene. Trimming at V came to 4 bases and at J to 9 bases, leaving 7 bases not matched to a gene. In nucleotides, the CDR3 is TGCGCCAGCAGCCGGACTAGCGGGGGAGTGGGTGAGCAGTTCTTC. It codes for CASSRTSGGVGEQFF. Based on the CDR3 plus reference TRBV5-1 and TRBJ2-1, the full variable domain is KAGVTQTPRYLIKTRGQQVTLSCSPISGHRSVSWYQQTPGQGLQFLFEYFSETQRNKGNFPGRFSGRQFSNSRSEMNVSTLELGDSALYLCASSRTSGGVGEQFFGPGTRLTVL.

The chain has TRBV9 and TRBJ2-1, with TRBD1 as a possible D gene (6 bases). Deletions cut 0 bases from V and 1 base from J, with 8 bases between. CDR3 size: 15 residues. Germline V gene lookup returns CDR1 SGDLS and CDR2 YYNGEE. The CDR3 loop reads CASSVEGQSYNEQFF. CDR3 nucleotide sequence: TGTGCCAGCAGCGTAGAGGGACAATCCTACAATGAGCAGTTCTTC. The entire variable domain, with the rest obtained from reference TRBV9 and TRBJ2-1, is as follows: DSGVTQTPKHLITATGQRVTLRCSPRSGDLSVYWYQQSLDQGLQFLIQYYNGEERAKGNILERFSAQQFPDLHSELNLSSLELGDSALYFCASSVEGQSYNEQFFGPGTRLTVL.

The chain combines TRBV10-3 with TRBJ2-5; no reliable D call. CDR1 ENHRY and CDR2 SYGVKD come from the germline V gene. V gave up 0 bases and J gave up 5 bases, with 7 bases separating them. The CDR3 totals 13 residues. The CDR3 loop reads CAISESRVETQYF. CDR3 sequence (DNA): TGTGCCATCAGTGAGTCTAGAGTGGAGACCCAGTACTTC.

This chain connects TRBV30 to TRBJ1-4, with TRBD1 matching over 7 bases. V was pared by 2 bases and J by 0 bases, with 3 bases of the junction left unmatched. Germline lookup yields CDR1 GTSNPN and CDR2 SVGIG (reference sequence). CDR3 length equals 15 residues. CDR3 amino acids: CAWSYGTATNEKLFF. For the CDR3, the DNA is TGTGCCTGGAGTTATGGGACAGCAACTAATGAAAAACTGTTTTTT.

The gene calls are TRBV2 and TRBJ2-3; D is unresolved. CDR1 and CDR2 (germline): SNHLY, FYNNEI. V dropped 2 bases and J dropped 4 bases, with 4 bases sitting between them. The CDR3 loop spans 12 amino acids. CDR3 in amino acids: CASSERADTQYF. The CDR3 nucleotides are TGTGCCAGCAGTGAAAGGGCAGATACGCAGTATTTT. The full variable domain, with the rest looked up from reference TRBV2 and TRBJ2-3, is EPEVTQTPSHQVTQMGQEVILRCVPISNHLYFYWYRQILGQKVEFLVSFYNNEISEKSEIFDDQFSVERPDGSNFTLKIRSTKLEDSAMYFCASSERADTQYFGPGTRLTVL.

The gene calls are TRBV7-9 and TRBJ1-1; D is ambiguous. This CDR3 region has 11 residues. Germline loops: CDR1 SEHNR, CDR2 FQNEAQ (reference sequence). Trimming stripped 2 bases from V and 11 bases from J, with 9 bases between. CDR3 nucleotides: TGTGCCAGCAGCTTAAGCTTTTCGGCTTTCTTT. Protein product: CASSLSFSAFF.

This clone was observed a single time. V and J are TRBV6-6 and TRBJ2-7; 9 bases match TRBD1. Germline CDR1 and CDR2: MNHNY and SVGAGI (reference sequence). The CDR3 contains 13 residues. Trimming took 7 bases from V and 8 from J; bases not matched to a gene: 9. The CDR3 DNA reads TGTGCCAGCACCTCGGGACAGGGAGGGAAGCAGTACTTC. It encodes CASTSGQGGKQYF.

This clone has only one observation. The chain carries TRBV9 and TRBJ1-1; no clear D gene. The germline V and J ends were trimmed by 0 bases and 1 base, with 4 bases remaining between them. Looked up from germline, CDR1 is SGDLS and CDR2 is YYNGEE. The CDR3 has 13 amino acids. The CDR3 nucleotides are TGTGCCAGCAGCGTAGGGAGGAACACTGAAGCTTTCTTT. Translating gives CASSVGRNTEAFF.

The rearrangement joins TRBV9 to TRBJ1-4; D might be TRBD1 (5 bases). V lost 0 bases and J lost 0, with 12 bases in between. Germline V gene sequence: CDR1 SGDLS, CDR2 YYNGEE. The CDR3 has 17 amino acids. This CDR3 reads CASSVASGGATNEKLFF. The CDR3 nucleotides read TGTGCCAGCAGCGTAGCTTCGGGGGGTGCAACTAATGAAAAACTGTTTTTT. The complete variable domain, with remaining parts taken from reference TRBV9 and TRBJ1-4, reads DSGVTQTPKHLITATGQRVTLRCSPRSGDLSVYWYQQSLDQGLQFLIQYYNGEERAKGNILERFSAQQFPDLHSELNLSSLELGDSALYFCASSVASGGATNEKLFFGSGTQLSVL.

The V and J genes are TRBV9 and TRBJ2-5, with TRBD2 matching over 8 bases. Germline V gene data show CDR1 as SGDLS and CDR2 as YYNGEE. This CDR3 region has 11 residues. The CDR3 region is CAERGKETQYF. CDR3 nucleotides: TGTGCGGAGCGGGGGAAAGAGACCCAGTACTTC.

This chain joins TRBV6-1 and TRBJ2-7; D possibly corresponds to TRBD1 (5 bases). CDR1 is MNHNS, CDR2 SASEGT, per germline. The V and J ends lost 2 bases and 5 bases respectively, with 13 bases between them. This CDR3 is built from 14 residues. The CDR3 DNA sequence: TGTGCCAGCAGTGAATGGGGTCAGGGCCACGAGCAGTACTTC. This codes for CASSEWGQGHEQYF.